What follows describes a single T cell receptor (beta chain). Its antigen is as yet unknown. Coverage ceases 3 residues before the CDR3 finishes, and the germline J gene fills in the end. This record comes from a study of Tregs in tolerant kidney transplant recipients. Germline V CDR1 and CDR2: SGHTA, FQGNSA. CDR3 length equals 15 residues. Trimming stripped 2 bases from V and 0 bases from J, with 8 bases between. Some clones are missing from TCRdb's copy, which holds only in-frame ones; the method was immunoSEQ multiplex PCR. The specimen's table records some 22,000 clones. Findings of the study overall: This study did not directly address biological reproducibility. Findings come from small patient numbers and require larger validation. In tolerant patients, donor-specific Tregs outgrew total Tregs, suggesting antigen-driven expansion.

Mixed chimerism was transient after nonmyeloablative marrow transplants from related graft donors. CD4+CD25+CD127- Tregs, CD4+CD25- non-Tregs, CD4 and CD8 cells were sorted. The receptor's source is a human patient who received a combined kidney and bone marrow transplant. The T cells may partly be graft donor cells. The chain links TRBV7-2 to TRBJ1-5; tentatively, D is TRBD1 (5 bases). This material consisted of CD4+ T cells from blood (PBMCs), taken 6 months after the transplant. The CDR3 spells CASSLSGYSNQPQHF. CDR3 DNA, as far as it was read: TGTGCCAGCAGCTTATCAGGGTATAGCAATCAGCCC.